This is a list of T cell receptor beta chains from one sample in a study of blood T cell repertoires in COVID-19. Using immunoSEQ multiplex PCR, the repertoire was profiled, and TCRdb retains in-frame clones only, with some absent. The data show a few hundred thousand clones, around four fifths seen once. The material sequenced was peripheral blood. These receptors were obtained from a man aged 55 to 70 who had recovered from COVID-19. The CDR3 runs from the conserved cysteine through the conserved F or W. The D gene is left open where the match is weak. Rows give clone size only sometimes, using once, few, many, or a class for an expanded clone.

j_call: TRBJ1-1
clone_size: -
v_call: TRBV6-5
d_call: TRBD1
cdr3_aa: CASGPGGRITEAFF
cdr3_nt: TGTGCCAGCGGACCAGGGGGCCGAATCACTGAAGCTTTCTTT

j_call: TRBJ1-2
clone_size: -
v_call: TRBV25-1
d_call: -
cdr3_aa: CASSDVRGNYGYTF
cdr3_nt: TGTGCCAGCAGTGATGTCAGGGGTAACTATGGCTACACCTTC

j_call: TRBJ2-6
clone_size: few
v_call: TRBV18
d_call: -
cdr3_aa: CASGGPTGANVLTF
cdr3_nt: TGTGCCAGCGGAGGGCCCACTGGGGCCAACGTCCTGACTTTC

j_call: TRBJ2-5
clone_size: few
v_call: TRBV5-4
d_call: -
cdr3_aa: CASSLGHTASRQYF
cdr3_nt: TGTGCCAGCAGCTTGGGACACACGGCGAGCAGGCAGTACTTC

j_call: TRBJ2-1
clone_size: -
v_call: TRBV7-9
d_call: -
cdr3_aa: CASSRTGDTMKQFF
cdr3_nt: TGTGCCAGCAGCCGCACAGGAGACACAATGAAGCAGTTCTTC

j_call: TRBJ2-5
clone_size: -
v_call: TRBV27
d_call: TRBD2
cdr3_aa: CARRTSGDQETQYF
cdr3_nt: TGTGCCAGAAGGACTAGCGGGGATCAAGAGACCCAGTACTTC

j_call: TRBJ1-2
clone_size: -
v_call: TRBV4-2
d_call: -
cdr3_aa: CASSQPEGVFYGYTF
cdr3_nt: TGTGCCAGCAGCCAACCCGAGGGGGTGTTCTATGGCTACACCTTC

j_call: TRBJ2-5
clone_size: -
v_call: TRBV7-8
d_call: TRBD1
cdr3_aa: CASSPGQGAIQETQYF
cdr3_nt: TGTGCCAGCAGCCCCGGGCAGGGGGCTATTCAAGAGACCCAGTACTTC

j_call: TRBJ2-3
clone_size: -
v_call: TRBV3-1/TRBV3-2
d_call: TRBD2
cdr3_aa: CASSQEGAGGKDTQYF
cdr3_nt: TGTGCCAGCAGCCAAGAGGGAGCGGGAGGGAAAGATACGCAGTATTTT

j_call: TRBJ2-7
clone_size: -
v_call: TRBV27
d_call: -
cdr3_aa: CASSLKSRGGSEQYF
cdr3_nt: TGTGCCAGCAGTTTAAAGTCAAGAGGAGGGTCCGAGCAGTACTTC

j_call: TRBJ2-7
clone_size: -
v_call: TRBV25-1
d_call: TRBD2
cdr3_aa: CASTPSGSYEQYF
cdr3_nt: TGTGCCAGCACCCCTAGCGGGAGTTACGAGCAGTACTTC

j_call: TRBJ1-3
clone_size: -
v_call: TRBV7-9
d_call: -
cdr3_aa: CASSLRGYGDTIYF
cdr3_nt: TGTGCCAGCAGCTTAAGGGGGTATGGGGACACCATATATTTT

j_call: TRBJ2-7
clone_size: -
v_call: TRBV6-5
d_call: TRBD2
cdr3_aa: CASSYIRSSGVYEQYF
cdr3_nt: TGTGCCAGCAGTTACATTAGGTCTAGCGGGGTTTACGAGCAGTACTTC

j_call: TRBJ2-7
clone_size: -
v_call: TRBV5-6
d_call: TRBD1
cdr3_aa: CASSFEDRYSYEQYF
cdr3_nt: TGTGCCAGCAGCTTTGAGGACAGGTACTCCTACGAGCAGTACTTC

j_call: TRBJ1-2
clone_size: -
v_call: TRBV5-8
d_call: -
cdr3_aa: CASSLYQGSDGYTF
cdr3_nt: TGTGCCAGCAGCTTGTACCAGGGGTCGGATGGCTACACCTTC

j_call: TRBJ2-3
clone_size: -
v_call: TRBV6-5
d_call: TRBD1
cdr3_aa: CASSLKGARTDTQYF
cdr3_nt: TGTGCCAGCAGTCTTAAGGGGGCCCGCACAGATACGCAGTATTTT

j_call: TRBJ2-7
clone_size: -
v_call: TRBV19
d_call: -
cdr3_aa: CASSTRRANSYEQYF
cdr3_nt: TGTGCCAGTAGTACACGCAGGGCGAACTCCTACGAGCAGTACTTC

j_call: TRBJ2-7
clone_size: -
v_call: TRBV9
d_call: -
cdr3_aa: CASSPVGTFYEQYF
cdr3_nt: TGTGCCAGCAGCCCCGTGGGGACTTTCTACGAGCAGTACTTC

j_call: TRBJ2-1
clone_size: -
v_call: TRBV9
d_call: TRBD1
cdr3_aa: CASSSRGQGDGEQFF
cdr3_nt: TGTGCCAGCAGCTCCCGAGGACAGGGGGACGGTGAGCAGTTCTTC

j_call: TRBJ1-5
clone_size: -
v_call: TRBV2
d_call: -
cdr3_aa: CASRQVPDQPQHF
cdr3_nt: TGTGCCAGCAGACAGGTACCCGATCAGCCCCAGCATTTT

j_call: TRBJ2-7
clone_size: -
v_call: TRBV5-6
d_call: -
cdr3_aa: CASSLGTAQMWRTYEQYF
cdr3_nt: TGTGCCAGCAGCTTGGGTACCGCGCAAATGTGGCGGACCTACGAGCAGTACTTC

j_call: TRBJ2-7
clone_size: few
v_call: TRBV7-8
d_call: TRBD2
cdr3_aa: CASSLALAGFPFEQYF
cdr3_nt: TGTGCCAGCAGCTTAGCGCTAGCGGGATTTCCCTTCGAGCAGTACTTC

j_call: TRBJ2-2
clone_size: -
v_call: TRBV27
d_call: TRBD2
cdr3_aa: CASSFLIAGTGELFF
cdr3_nt: TGTGCCAGCAGTTTTCTGATAGCGGGGACCGGGGAGCTGTTTTTT